The 9 T cell receptor beta chains below were found in one sample sequenced in a study of T-cell memory formation after mild COVID-19. One entry per CDR3 protein, called by TCRdb with MiXCR from the 5' RACE reads. The sample yields about 540,000 distinct CDR3 sequences, approximately 20% seen once. Material: PBMCs or a T cell subset sorted from them (not recorded which). The receptors originated from an adult woman who had mild COVID-19 (a few samples of this study predate the infection). Cell type and time point are not known.

The gene calls are TRBV2 and TRBJ2-1, with 9 nucleotides matching TRBD2. V lost 8 bases and J lost 3; bases outside the gene matches: 5. Germline V gene lookup returns CDR1 SNHLY and CDR2 FYNNEI. There are 14 residues in the CDR3. The CDR3 DNA sequence: TGTGCCAGCGGGGGACTAGCACTCTACAATGAGCAGTTCTTC. This translates into CASGGLALYNEQFF.

The chain recombines TRBV9 with TRBJ2-1; 7 nucleotides align to TRBD2. J was trimmed by 8 bases and V by 4 bases; bases with no gene match: 9. The V gene's germline CDR1 is SGDLS and CDR2 YYNGEE. The CDR3 spans 14 residues. Here the CDR3 reads CASSLGLVVDEQFF. DNA of the CDR3: TGTGCCAGCAGCCTAGGACTAGTGGTAGATGAGCAGTTCTTC.

This clonotype was counted a few times. The genes are TRBV20-1 and TRBJ2-7; no clear D gene. CDR3 length: 8 residues. CDR1 and CDR2 from the germline V gene are DFQATT and SNEGSKA (reference sequence). V lost 6 bases, J lost 5 bases, and 2 bases lay in between. Written as DNA, the CDR3 is TGCAGTGCCGACGAGCAGTACTTC. Translation gives CSADEQYF.

The V call is TRBV4-1, the J call TRBJ1-1; maybe TRBD1 (5 bases). This CDR3 contains 15 residues. Trimming removed 1 base from V and 5 bases from J, with 14 bases in between. Germline V gives CDR1 MGHRA, CDR2 YSYEKL. The CDR3 coding sequence is TGCGCCAGCAGCCAAGCTGACGGGACCGGGACTGAAGCTTTCTTT. The encoded protein is CASSQADGTGTEAFF.

This clonotype was counted only a few times. J is TRBJ2-7 and V is TRBV4-1; D is uncertain. CDR1 is MGHRA and CDR2 is YSYEKL in the germline V gene. Trimming removed 0 bases from V and 7 bases from J, with 22 bases in between. The CDR3 totals 17 residues. The DNA for the CDR3 is TGCGCCAGCAGCCAAGATGCCCCTCTGCAGCGAGCTGGTGAGCAGTACTTC. This sequence encodes CASSQDAPLQRAGEQYF.

The chain has TRBV6-2 or TRBV6-3 and TRBJ2-7, with 13 bases that match TRBD2. V was clipped by 6 bases and J by 3 bases; unmatched bases: 2. Germline V CDR1 and CDR2: MNHEY, SVGEGT. This CDR3 has 14 amino acids. Written as DNA, the CDR3 is TGTGCCAGCAGGCGACTAGCGGGGGGCTACGAGCAGTACTTC. This sequence encodes CASRRLAGGYEQYF.

This clonotype came up a few times. The chain links TRBV2 to TRBJ1-1; no firm D call. Germline CDR1 reads SNHLY; CDR2 reads FYNNEI. There are 15 residues in the CDR3. Between the trimmed V and J ends, which lost 6 bases and 5 bases, there was a span of 19 bases. CDR3 sequence: CASSGENILGTEAFF. As DNA, the CDR3 is TGTGCCAGCAGCGGCGAAAATATACTGGGAACTGAAGCTTTCTTT.

V usage is TRBV6-6 and J usage is TRBJ1-4, with no clear D. CDR3 length equals 13 residues. Germline V lookup: CDR1 MNHNY, CDR2 SVGAGI (reference sequence). V lost 2 bases and J lost 8, with 9 bases in between. In DNA, the CDR3 is TGTGCCAGCAGTTACGTTGCCGTGGAAAAACTGTTTTTT. It encodes CASSYVAVEKLFF.

Ten or more counts support this clonotype. This chain uses TRBV7-6 with TRBJ2-6; D remains ambiguous. The V end lost 5 bases, the J end lost 0 bases, and 11 bases lay between the germline ends. The CDR3 length is 16 residues. Germline V CDR1 and CDR2: SGHVS, FNYEAQ. The CDR3: CASSLLLSSGANVLTF. The CDR3 DNA is TGTGCCAGCAGCCTTCTATTGAGCTCTGGGGCCAACGTCCTGACTTTC.